One sample yielded the 19 T cell receptor beta chains listed below, sequenced in a study of blood T cell repertoires in COVID-19 (TCRdb year 2020). Libraries were prepared through the immunoSEQ multiplex PCR assay. TCRdb mirrors the immuneACCESS table, restricted to in-frame sequences. Some clones are absent from its copies; in checked studies, under half trace to an unresolved V gene, and the reason for the others is unknown. This sample has under 250,000 clones in its table, and about 93% of those were observed once. The ten most abundant clones make up around 0.9% of the sample. Sequencing input: peripheral blood. The receptors here all came from a man aged 25-45 years with COVID-19, enrolled during active disease.

This rearrangement joins TRBV2 to TRBJ1-2; possible D gene TRBD1, 6 bases. With 6 bases removed from V and 3 bases from J, the gap between germline ends came to 17 bases. Germline V gives CDR1 SNHLY, CDR2 FYNNEI. CDR3 size: 15 residues. The CDR3 protein is CASRDPPGDHYGYTF. For the CDR3, the DNA is TGTGCCAGCAGGGATCCGCCAGGGGACCACTATGGCTACACCTTC.

V gene TRBV6-5 combines with J gene TRBJ1-1; TRBD1 matches 7 bases. CDR1 and CDR2 from the germline V gene are MNHEY and SVGAGI. This CDR3 has 16 amino acids. J lost 5 bases, V lost 0 bases, and 9 bases had no gene match. The CDR3 sequence: CASSYSQGPGGTEAFF. The CDR3 coding sequence is TGTGCCAGCAGTTACTCACAGGGGCCCGGGGGTACTGAAGCTTTCTTT.

Here the CDR3 reads CASSIEARQGWQPQHF. Here the CDR3 DNA reads TGTGCCAGTAGTATAGAGGCGAGGCAGGGTTGGCAGCCCCAGCATTTT. V is TRBV19 and J is TRBJ1-5, with a tentative D call TRBD1 (5 bases). Germline CDR1 and CDR2: LNHDA and SQIVND (reference sequence). V was clipped by 0 bases and J by 7 bases, with 16 bases between them. The CDR3 runs 16 residues.

Regarding this clone: Other DNA sequences in the sample encode the same CDR3. Written as DNA, the CDR3 is TGTGCCAGCAGTGAAAGAGGACAGGGGAACACTGAAGCTTTCTTT. Protein sequence: CASSERGQGNTEAFF. V is TRBV2 and J is TRBJ1-1; TRBD1 matches at 8 bases. With V trimmed by 2 bases and J by 1 base, 3 bases remained unmatched. The CDR3 sequence is 15 residues long. In germline, CDR1 is SNHLY, CDR2 FYNNEI.

This clone was detected once. This chain joins TRBV6-1 and TRBJ1-3; D is perhaps TRBD1 (6 bases). V was cut by 2 bases and J by 4 bases, with 12 bases left in between. Per the germline V gene, CDR1 is MNHNS and CDR2 is SASEGT. The CDR3 consists of 15 residues. The CDR3 reads CASSEHEGVGNTIYF. The CDR3 coding sequence is TGTGCCAGCAGTGAACATGAGGGGGTCGGAAACACCATATATTTT.

The chain links TRBV5-4 to TRBJ1-4; 7 nucleotides match TRBD1. V lost 2 bases to trimming and J lost 7 bases; unmatched junction nucleotides: 8. The germline CDR1 and CDR2 sequences are SGHNT and YYREEE (reference sequence). The CDR3 spans 15 residues. CDR3 sequence reads: CASSFDRARGEKLFF. The CDR3 region has the DNA TGTGCCAGCAGCTTTGACAGGGCGCGAGGTGAAAAACTGTTTTTT.

CDR3 residues: CASSYTYNQPQHF. Written as DNA, the CDR3 is TGTGCCAGCAGTTACACATACAATCAGCCCCAGCATTTT. The rearrangement links TRBV6-6 to TRBJ1-5; D gene ambiguous. Germline loops: CDR1 MNHNY, CDR2 SVGAGI (reference sequence). The CDR3 length is 13 residues. V was trimmed by 2 bases and J by 3 bases, leaving 5 bases between them.

This clone has just one count. The genes are TRBV11-2 and TRBJ1-2; TRBD1 aligns across 8 bases. The CDR3 has 18 residues. V gave up 2 bases and J gave up 8 bases; unmatched junction bases: 19. Germline CDR1 reads SGHAT; CDR2 reads FQNNGV. The CDR3 DNA follows: TGTGCCAGCAGCTTATGGGGACAGGTGAAAGGGCCTTTAAGGGGCTACACCTTC. Protein sequence: CASSLWGQVKGPLRGYTF. Full variable domain (rest looked up from reference TRBV11-2 and TRBJ1-2): EAGVAQSPRYKIIEKRQSVAFWCNPISGHATLYWYQQILGQGPKLLIQFQNNGVVDDSQLPKDRFSAERLKGVDSTLKIQPAKLEDSAVYLCASSLWGQVKGPLRGYTFGSGTRLTVV.

The V gene is TRBV11-2, the J gene TRBJ1-6; D is uncertain. The germline V and J ends were trimmed by 2 bases and 5 bases, with 10 bases remaining between them. The CDR3 totals 15 residues. CDR1 and CDR2 (germline): SGHAT, FQNNGV. The CDR3 spells CASSLRRADNSPLHF. In DNA, the CDR3 is TGTGCCAGCAGCTTACGGAGGGCGGATAATTCACCCCTCCACTTT. The complete variable domain, with remaining parts taken from reference TRBV11-2 and TRBJ1-6, reads EAGVAQSPRYKIIEKRQSVAFWCNPISGHATLYWYQQILGQGPKLLIQFQNNGVVDDSQLPKDRFSAERLKGVDSTLKIQPAKLEDSAVYLCASSLRRADNSPLHFGNGTRLTVT.

Regarding this clone: Within the sample, other DNA sequences also encode this same CDR3. This chain links TRBV19 with TRBJ1-2; possibly TRBD1 for D (6 bases). Germline values: CDR1 LNHDA, CDR2 SQIVND (reference sequence). The CDR3 length is 14 residues. Trimming took 3 bases from V and 0 from J, leaving 8 bases between them. CDR3 DNA: TGTGCCAGTAGTATCGCAGGGGCTAACTATGGCTACACCTTC. The encoded protein is CASSIAGANYGYTF.

The chain carries TRBV5-6 and TRBJ2-3, with D perhaps TRBD1 (5 bases). The V gene lost 6 bases and the J gene lost 3 bases, with 14 bases spanning the gap. This CDR3 spans 14 amino acids. The germline gives CDR1 SGHDT, CDR2 YYEEEE. CDR3 residues: CASKQTEWTDTQYF. CDR3 nucleotides: TGTGCCAGCAAACAGACAGAGTGGACAGATACGCAGTATTTT. The whole variable domain, remainder taken from reference TRBV5-6 and TRBJ2-3, is DAGVTQSPTHLIKTRGQQVTLRCSPKSGHDTVSWYQQALGQGPQFIFQYYEEEERQRGNFPDRFSGHQFPNYSSELNVNALLLGDSALYLCASKQTEWTDTQYFGPGTRLTVL.

The gene calls are TRBV12-3 or TRBV12-4 and TRBJ1-3; weak D call: TRBD1 (5 bases). The CDR3 contains 13 residues. V dropped 3 bases and J dropped 4 bases, with 7 bases sitting between them. The CDR3 DNA reads as TGTGCCAGCAGTTTGGGGCTGGGAAACACCATATATTTT. Translated: CASSLGLGNTIYF.

This clone was observed a few times. The DNA of the CDR3 is TGCGCCAGCAGCCCCCTGACTAGCGGGGTTGATTCCTACGAGCAGTACTTC. Amino acid sequence: CASSPLTSGVDSYEQYF. This chain connects TRBV5-1 to TRBJ2-7; TRBD2 matches at 11 bases. The trim removed 4 bases at V and 1 base at J, leaving 10 bases unmatched. Germline loops: CDR1 SGHRS, CDR2 YFSETQ. The CDR3 contains 17 residues.

This clone was seen once. The junction and the germline gene differ at one end; a read error may be behind it. The chain carries TRBV5-1 and TRBJ2-1, with TRBD1 identical over 8 bases. Germline V gene sequence: CDR1 SGHRS, CDR2 YFSETQ. CDR3 length: 11 amino acids. CDR3 protein: CASSLRTGQIF. As DNA, the CDR3 is TGCGCCAGCAGCTTACGGACAGGGCAGATCTTC.

The chain combines TRBV10-2 with TRBJ2-5; D perhaps matches TRBD2 (6 bases). Germline V gene data show CDR1 as WSHSY and CDR2 as SAAADI. The germline V and J ends were trimmed by 1 base and 4 bases, with 7 bases remaining between them. This CDR3 region has 13 residues. In nucleotides, the CDR3 is TGCGCCAGCAGTGAGTGGAGGGTAGAGACCCAGTACTTC. This translates into CASSEWRVETQYF.

The chain recombines TRBV19 with TRBJ1-5, with D tentatively TRBD1 (5 bases). V gave up 7 bases and J gave up 2 bases, with 15 bases separating them. The CDR3 length is 15 residues. CDR1 and CDR2 (germline): LNHDA, SQIVND (reference sequence). The CDR3 region has the DNA TGTGCCAGTAATCACGGGCCGGGGGGCAATCAGCCCCAGCATTTT. Residues: CASNHGPGGNQPQHF.

The DNA of the CDR3 is TGTGCCAGCAGTTCCTACACAGGGGGCGGAGAGACCCAGTACTTC. Amino acids: CASSSYTGGGETQYF. The chain recombines TRBV27 with TRBJ2-5, with 9 bases matching TRBD1. The length of the CDR3 is 15 residues. Losses at the gene ends were 4 bases for V and 4 bases for J; bases not matched to a gene: 7. Germline V CDR1 and CDR2: MNHEY, SMNVEV (reference sequence).

The chain carries TRBV14 and TRBJ2-7; the match to TRBD1 covers 8 bases. CDR1 is SGHDN, CDR2 FVKESK, per germline. CDR3 length equals 13 residues. J lost 6 bases, V lost 4 bases, and 5 bases had no gene match. CDR3 sequence: CASSRQGISEQYF. The CDR3 DNA reads TGTGCCAGCAGCCGACAGGGGATCAGCGAGCAGTACTTC.

The chain couples TRBV19 to TRBJ2-5; tentative D call: TRBD2 (6 bases). Germline CDR1 and CDR2: LNHDA and SQIVND (reference sequence). V gave up 7 bases and J gave up 3 bases, with 12 bases separating them. CDR3 size: 13 residues. In DNA form, the CDR3 reads TGTGCCAGTATGGTCCGCGGGGAAGAGACCCAGTACTTC. This sequence encodes CASMVRGEETQYF.